The next 22 T cell receptor beta chains were all read from a single sample in a study of T cell clonotyping in hematopoietic cell transplantation. The data were produced by immunoSEQ multiplex PCR, yet TCRdb's version contains in-frame clones alone and is incomplete. Of 10,000 to 15,000 clones in the sample, approximately 90% were seen once. Sequencing used peripheral blood mononuclear cells. These receptors all come from a woman between 45 and 60 years old in good health. Some clones in this sample may be carry-over from other donors' samples.

DNA for the CDR3: TGTGCCAGCAGCCCCTCTACCGGGACAGGGGAGTACGAGCAGTACTTC. It codes for CASSPSTGTGEYEQYF. The J gene is TRBJ2-7, the V gene TRBV7-2; 10 bases agree with TRBD1. This CDR3 has 16 residues. With 5 bases clipped from V and 4 bases from J, the junction kept 11 bases outside the gene matches. From germline, CDR1 is SGHTA and CDR2 FQGNSA.

The chain is built from TRBV28 and TRBJ1-1; D not resolved. Germline CDR1 and CDR2: MDHEN and SYDVKM. V dropped 6 bases and J dropped 6 bases, with 23 bases sitting between them. This CDR3 is 16 amino acids long. CDR3 sequence (DNA): TGTGCCAGCAGGAGACCAAGCGAGCGAGGAGCCCCTGAAGCTTTCTTT. Protein sequence: CASRRPSERGAPEAFF.

This chain connects TRBV27 to TRBJ1-5, with no clear D. From germline, CDR1 is MNHEY and CDR2 SMNVEV (reference sequence). The CDR3 length is 13 residues. V lost 2 bases to trimming and J lost 6 bases, with 8 bases between them. CDR3 residues: CASSLKSGQPQHF. CDR3 nucleotide sequence: TGTGCCAGCAGTTTAAAAAGCGGTCAGCCCCAGCATTTT.

This chain joins TRBV4-3 and TRBJ2-3; 9 bases line up with TRBD1. From germline, CDR1 is LGHNA and CDR2 YSLEER. The V gene end was trimmed by 3 bases and the J gene end by 5 bases; junction bases not matched to a gene: 6. The length of the CDR3 is 15 residues. The CDR3 loop is CASSQDRGPLDTQYF. The CDR3 coding sequence is TGCGCCAGCAGCCAGGACAGGGGCCCTCTAGATACGCAGTATTTT.

There are a few counts of this clone. V gene TRBV11-3 combines with J gene TRBJ2-1; D is perhaps TRBD2 (6 bases). With 2 bases removed from V and 9 bases from J, the gap between germline ends came to 20 bases. The CDR3 is 16 residues long. Germline CDR1 and CDR2: SGHNT and YENEEA. The CDR3 nucleotides read TGTGCCAGCAGCTTACACCCGACTAGTTCCCGGGGTGAGCAGTTCTTC. As protein: CASSLHPTSSRGEQFF.

The chain recombines TRBV2 with TRBJ2-5; 8 nucleotides align to TRBD2. This CDR3 is built from 14 residues. From germline, CDR1 is SNHLY and CDR2 FYNNEI. With V trimmed by 4 bases and J by 5 bases, 6 bases remained unmatched. In DNA, the CDR3 is TGTGCCAGCAGTGGCGCGGGGGGCCGGGAGACCCAGTACTTC. Its protein is CASSGAGGRETQYF.

The J gene is TRBJ1-1, the V gene TRBV14; no clear D. The CDR3 totals 11 residues. V lost 1 base, J lost 6 bases, and 3 bases lay in between. CDR1 and CDR2 from the germline V gene are SGHDN and FVKESK. The CDR3 nucleotides read TGTGCCAGCAGCCAAGGCCCTGAAGCTTTCTTT. Its protein product is CASSQGPEAFF.

V and J are TRBV5-1 and TRBJ1-6; 9 bases map to TRBD1. The germline CDR1 and CDR2 sequences are SGHRS and YFSETQ. CDR3 length: 13 amino acids. The V gene end was trimmed by 8 bases and the J gene end by 7 bases; junction bases not matched to a gene: 4. As DNA, the CDR3 is TGCGCCAGTGGGACAGGGAAGAATTCACCCCTCCACTTT. Translation gives CASGTGKNSPLHF.

This clone was recorded once. The rearrangement uses TRBV5-6 and TRBJ1-1; no clear D. Trimming cost V 4 bases and J 1 base, with 8 bases left between them. Germline V gene data show CDR1 as SGHDT and CDR2 as YYEEEE. The CDR3 consists of 13 residues. In DNA, the CDR3 is TGTGCCAGCAGCCCGACTACGAACACTGAAGCTTTCTTT. Its translation is CASSPTTNTEAFF.

The chain uses TRBV9 and TRBJ2-3; D perhaps matches TRBD2 (5 bases). The CDR3 runs 14 residues. Germline CDR1 and CDR2: SGDLS and YYNGEE. Trimming took 4 bases from V and 7 from J, leaving 16 bases between them. Here the CDR3 DNA reads TGTGCCAGCAGCCCGTGGAGGTGGGATTATACGCAGTATTTT. Residues: CASSPWRWDYTQYF.

The rearrangement uses TRBV28 and TRBJ2-4, with 14 bases lining up with TRBD2. The length of the CDR3 is 16 residues. V was pared by 4 bases and J by 7 bases, with 6 bases of the junction left unmatched. Germline-derived CDR1 and CDR2 are MDHEN and SYDVKM. CDR3 protein: CASSSRTSGGRNIQYF. The CDR3, as DNA: TGTGCCAGCAGTTCCCGGACTAGCGGGGGGAGGAACATTCAGTACTTC.

J is TRBJ2-5 and V is TRBV5-4; 13 nucleotides line up with TRBD2. CDR1 and CDR2 from the germline V gene are SGHNT and YYREEE (reference sequence). V trimming: 5 bases; J trimming: 5 bases; junction bases outside the gene matches: 6. The CDR3 is 15 residues long. CDR3: CASSKLAGGRETQYF. CDR3 in DNA: TGTGCCAGCAGTAAACTAGCGGGGGGGCGGGAGACCCAGTACTTC.

V usage is TRBV10-3 and J usage is TRBJ1-5; the match to TRBD1 covers 12 bases. Per the germline V gene, CDR1 is ENHRY and CDR2 is SYGVKD. The CDR3 contains 18 residues. V lost 7 bases and J lost 1; bases outside the gene matches: 11. CDR3 sequence (DNA): TGTGCCATCAAGCGTGGGACAGGGGGCTATAGGAGCAATCAGCCCCAGCATTTT. It is translated as CAIKRGTGGYRSNQPQHF.

The V call is TRBV6-6, the J call TRBJ2-7, with 7 bases lining up with TRBD1. The trim removed 11 bases at V and 2 bases at J, leaving 9 bases unmatched. The CDR3 length is 13 residues. Germline V gene sequence: CDR1 MNHNY, CDR2 SVGAGI (reference sequence). The CDR3 bases are TGTGCCGAGGGAAGGGGGCCGGCCTACGAGCAGTACTTC. As protein: CAEGRGPAYEQYF.

The rearrangement joins TRBV11-2 to TRBJ1-2, with D tentatively TRBD1 (5 bases). Between the trimmed V and J ends, which lost 0 bases and 6 bases, there was a span of 8 bases. Germline-derived CDR1 and CDR2 are SGHAT and FQNNGV. This CDR3 is built from 13 residues. For the CDR3, the DNA is TGTGCCAGCAGCTTAGACAGGGAAAATGGCTACACCTTC. Its protein product is CASSLDRENGYTF.

The chain recombines TRBV4-1 with TRBJ1-4; D is uncertain. Germline V gives CDR1 MGHRA, CDR2 YSYEKL. The CDR3 contains 14 residues. The V end lost 4 bases, the J end lost 7 bases, and 13 bases lay between the germline ends. The CDR3 here is CASSLNRGLEKLFF. The CDR3 DNA follows: TGCGCCAGCAGCCTAAACCGTGGCCTTGAAAAACTGTTTTTT.

By frequency in the sample, this clone is medium-sized (0.01 to 0.1%). J is TRBJ2-7 and V is TRBV7-9; 7 positions match TRBD1. Unmatched junction bases numbered 13, after V lost 5 bases and J lost 0 bases. The CDR3 extends over 17 amino acids. CDR1 SEHNR and CDR2 FQNEAQ come from the germline V gene (reference sequence). The CDR3 DNA reads TGTGCCAGCAGCGGTTTACCGGGGACAGTTAACTCCTACGAGCAGTACTTC. Translation: CASSGLPGTVNSYEQYF.

This clone was counted once. V gene TRBV7-2 combines with J gene TRBJ2-7; TRBD1 or TRBD2 may be the D gene (7 bases each). V was trimmed by 5 bases and J by 1 base, leaving 15 bases between them. Germline V lookup: CDR1 SGHTA, CDR2 FQGNSA. This CDR3 has 15 amino acids. This chain's CDR3 is CASSPQRGQSYEQYF. CDR3 nucleotides: TGTGCCAGCAGCCCCCAGCGGGGACAGTCCTACGAGCAGTACTTC. Combining the CDR3 with reference TRBV7-2 and TRBJ2-7 gives the whole variable domain GAGVSQSPSNKVTEKGKDVELRCDPISGHTALYWYRQSLGQGLEFLIYFQGNSAPDKSGLPSDRFSAERTGGSVSTLTIQRTQQEDSAVYLCASSPQRGQSYEQYFGPGTRLTVT.

This clone was recorded a few times. The chain links TRBV11-2 to TRBJ2-6, with D possibly TRBD1 on 6 matching bases. Trimming shortened V by 3 bases and J by 1 base, and 16 bases separated the two germline ends. The CDR3 has 18 residues. Per germline, CDR1 SGHAT and CDR2 FQNNGV. In DNA form, the CDR3 reads TGTGCCAGCAGCTTGGATTCCGGGACACCGTCTGGGGCCAACGTCCTGACTTTC. Translated, it gives CASSLDSGTPSGANVLTF.

The V gene is TRBV5-6, the J gene TRBJ1-3, with unresolved D. The CDR3 runs 16 residues. In germline, CDR1 is SGHDT, CDR2 YYEEEE. With 2 bases removed from V and 3 bases from J, the gap between germline ends came to 15 bases. CDR3 loop: CASSLKAGNYGNTIYF. The CDR3 DNA sequence: TGTGCCAGCAGCTTAAAGGCAGGAAACTATGGAAACACCATATATTTT.

V usage is TRBV7-9 and J usage is TRBJ1-5; 8 positions agree with TRBD1. The germline V gene encodes CDR1 SEHNR and CDR2 FQNEAQ (reference sequence). CDR3 length: 14 residues. With V trimmed by 5 bases and J by 7 bases, 7 bases remained unmatched. CDR3 nucleotides: TGTGCCAGCAGCCAAGACAGGGGTGAACAGCCCCAGCATTTT. This translates into CASSQDRGEQPQHF.

This chain joins TRBV29-1 and TRBJ1-1, with D possibly being TRBD1 (5 bases). This CDR3 spans 12 amino acids. Germline CDR1 reads SQVTM; CDR2 reads ANQGSEA. Trimming shortened V by 7 bases and J by 7 bases, and 16 bases separated the two germline ends. CDR3 in DNA: TGCAGCGCTCTATCAGGGAGGAGTGAAGCTTTCTTT. It specifies CSALSGRSEAFF.